Listed below are T cell receptor beta chains from one sample, sequenced in a study of cytomegalovirus exposure and HLA in healthy donors. Clones were read by immunoSEQ multiplex PCR, and TCRdb kept only the in-frame ones, dropping some. The table shows more than 150,000 clones, with around 76% occurring only once. The sequenced material came from PBMCs. These receptors came from a woman aged 25 to 39 in good health and CMV-seropositive. The CDR3 runs from the conserved cysteine through the conserved F or W. Fields, in order: J gene, D gene, clone size, V gene, CDR3 length, CDR3 protein, CDR3 DNA. A D gene is named only where the DNA matches it firmly. Rows may omit the clone size; those that give it use once, few, many or a size class.

J gene: TRBJ2-1
D gene: TRBD2
clone size: -
V gene: TRBV5-6
CDR3 length: 16
CDR3 protein: CASSQGLAGSYNEQFF
CDR3 DNA: TGTGCCAGCAGCCAGGGACTAGCGGGCTCCTACAATGAGCAGTTCTTC

J gene: TRBJ1-6
D gene: -
clone size: -
V gene: TRBV7-8
CDR3 length: 15
CDR3 protein: CASSAGGWTNSPLHF
CDR3 DNA: TGTGCCAGCAGCGCCGGGGGGTGGACTAATTCACCCCTCCACTTT

J gene: TRBJ2-5
D gene: -
clone size: -
V gene: TRBV6-5
CDR3 length: 14
CDR3 protein: CASSYSEGGRTQYF
CDR3 DNA: TGTGCCAGCAGTTACTCGGAGGGGGGGAGGACCCAGTACTTC

J gene: TRBJ2-7
D gene: TRBD1
clone size: few
V gene: TRBV6-5
CDR3 length: 15
CDR3 protein: CASSLGQGVNYEQYF
CDR3 DNA: TGTGCCAGCAGTTTGGGACAGGGAGTAAATTACGAGCAGTACTTC

J gene: TRBJ2-7
D gene: -
clone size: -
V gene: TRBV2
CDR3 length: 13
CDR3 protein: CASSDGRDVEQYF
CDR3 DNA: TGTGCCAGCAGTGATGGGCGGGACGTCGAGCAGTACTTC

J gene: TRBJ1-5
D gene: -
clone size: -
V gene: TRBV28
CDR3 length: 13
CDR3 protein: CASSSGQGRPQHF
CDR3 DNA: TGTGCCAGCAGTTCCGGACAAGGGCGCCCCCAGCATTTT

J gene: TRBJ1-2
D gene: -
clone size: few
V gene: TRBV4-1
CDR3 length: 16
CDR3 protein: CASSRSRGGASNGYTF
CDR3 DNA: TGCGCCAGCAGCCGATCCCGGGGAGGGGCGTCGAATGGCTACACCTTC

J gene: TRBJ2-2
D gene: TRBD1
clone size: few
V gene: TRBV5-4
CDR3 length: 16
CDR3 protein: CASSLAGTGVTGELFF
CDR3 DNA: TGTGCCAGCAGCTTGGCCGGGACAGGGGTTACCGGGGAGCTGTTTTTT

J gene: TRBJ2-2
D gene: -
clone size: -
V gene: TRBV7-3
CDR3 length: 16
CDR3 protein: CASSTPGLLNTGELFF
CDR3 DNA: TGTGCCAGCAGCACCCCGGGACTGCTGAACACCGGGGAGCTGTTTTTT

J gene: TRBJ1-2
D gene: -
clone size: -
V gene: TRBV28
CDR3 length: 14
CDR3 protein: CASSLGDRGYGYTF
CDR3 DNA: TGTGCCAGCAGTTTGGGTGACCGGGGCTATGGCTACACCTTC

J gene: TRBJ1-2
D gene: -
clone size: -
V gene: TRBV11-2
CDR3 length: 15
CDR3 protein: CASRNLIGARYGYTF
CDR3 DNA: TGTGCCAGCAGAAACCTTATAGGGGCGCGGTATGGCTACACCTTC

J gene: TRBJ1-6
D gene: TRBD1
clone size: -
V gene: TRBV7-2
CDR3 length: 15
CDR3 protein: CASSPIGQGNSPLHF
CDR3 DNA: TGTGCCAGCAGCCCCATAGGACAGGGCAATTCACCCCTCCACTTT

J gene: TRBJ1-2
D gene: -
clone size: -
V gene: TRBV4-2
CDR3 length: 15
CDR3 protein: CASSQDLESHYGYTF
CDR3 DNA: TGTGCCAGCAGCCAAGATTTAGAAAGCCACTATGGCTACACCTTC

J gene: TRBJ2-7
D gene: TRBD2
clone size: -
V gene: TRBV6-4
CDR3 length: 19
CDR3 protein: CASSDPKASGGASSYEQYF
CDR3 DNA: TGTGCCAGCAGTGACCCGAAGGCTAGCGGGGGGGCGAGCTCCTACGAGCAGTACTTC

J gene: TRBJ2-7
D gene: TRBD2
clone size: -
V gene: TRBV6-5
CDR3 length: 15
CDR3 protein: CASSYSASGGYEQYF
CDR3 DNA: TGTGCCAGCAGTTACTCTGCTAGCGGGGGCTACGAGCAGTACTTC

J gene: TRBJ2-2
D gene: -
clone size: -
V gene: TRBV5-1
CDR3 length: 14
CDR3 protein: CASRAGALVGELFF
CDR3 DNA: TGCGCCAGCAGGGCTGGGGCGCTGGTCGGGGAGCTGTTTTTT

J gene: TRBJ1-2
D gene: -
clone size: -
V gene: TRBV9
CDR3 length: 14
CDR3 protein: CASATHRDGYGYTF
CDR3 DNA: TGTGCCAGCGCTACCCACAGGGACGGCTATGGCTACACCTTC

J gene: TRBJ1-3
D gene: TRBD1
clone size: -
V gene: TRBV5-1
CDR3 length: 17
CDR3 protein: CASSLWHGDRTGNTIYF
CDR3 DNA: TGCGCCAGCAGCTTGTGGCACGGGGACAGGACTGGAAACACCATATATTTT

J gene: TRBJ1-4
D gene: -
clone size: -
V gene: TRBV28
CDR3 length: 15
CDR3 protein: CASRGAGGHNEKLFF
CDR3 DNA: TGTGCCAGCAGGGGGGCGGGGGGCCATAATGAAAAACTGTTTTTT

J gene: TRBJ2-1
D gene: -
clone size: -
V gene: TRBV4-1
CDR3 length: 13
CDR3 protein: CASSPGGYNEQFF
CDR3 DNA: TGCGCCAGCAGCCCTGGAGGATACAATGAGCAGTTCTTC

J gene: TRBJ1-1
D gene: -
clone size: -
V gene: TRBV5-5
CDR3 length: 13
CDR3 protein: CASSLPRVVEAFF
CDR3 DNA: TGTGCCAGCAGCTTGCCCCGGGTCGTTGAAGCTTTCTTT

J gene: TRBJ2-7
D gene: -
clone size: -
V gene: TRBV28
CDR3 length: 13
CDR3 protein: CASSLGHPYEQYF
CDR3 DNA: TGTGCCAGCAGTTTAGGACACCCCTACGAGCAGTACTTC

J gene: TRBJ1-5
D gene: -
clone size: -
V gene: TRBV21-1
CDR3 length: 17
CDR3 protein: CASYLRGTDYSNQPQHF
CDR3 DNA: TGTGCCAGCTATCTAAGGGGGACAGACTATAGCAATCAGCCCCAGCATTTT

J gene: TRBJ1-6
D gene: TRBD1
clone size: -
V gene: TRBV19
CDR3 length: 14
CDR3 protein: CASRSGTGNSPLHF
CDR3 DNA: TGTGCCAGTAGGTCCGGGACAGGGAATTCACCCCTCCACTTT

J gene: TRBJ2-3
D gene: -
clone size: few
V gene: TRBV27
CDR3 length: 11
CDR3 protein: CASYRGDTQYF
CDR3 DNA: TGTGCCAGCTACCGCGGGGATACGCAGTATTTT

J gene: TRBJ2-1
D gene: -
clone size: -
V gene: TRBV10-2
CDR3 length: 13
CDR3 protein: CASSEQLHNEQFF
CDR3 DNA: TGCGCCAGCAGTGAGCAACTCCACAATGAGCAGTTCTTC